The next 14 T cell receptor beta chains were all read from a single sample in a study of CD8 T cells in Susac syndrome. Random hexamers were used to reverse transcribe an amount of about 0.45 to 1 ug RNA. TCRdb reprocessed the immunoSEQ multiplex PCR reads with MiXCR, giving one entry per CDR3 protein. Counted here are roughly 170,000 distinct CDR3 sequences, approximately 93% occurring once; the ten biggest clones make up approximately 0.09%. The material sequenced was CD4+ T cells from PBMCs. The receptor set was obtained from a human donor with multiple sclerosis.

The chain recombines TRBV2 with TRBJ1-1; the D is unclear. Germline V gives CDR1 SNHLY, CDR2 FYNNEI. Trimming took 4 bases from V and 1 from J, leaving 7 bases between them. The CDR3 covers 13 residues. This CDR3 reads CASSVSPNTEAFF. The CDR3 DNA is TGTGCCAGCAGTGTGTCCCCGAACACTGAAGCTTTCTTT.

The chain carries TRBV30 and TRBJ2-7; 8 bases align to TRBD1. Germline CDR1 and CDR2: GTSNPN and SVGIG (reference sequence). This CDR3 comprises 13 residues. Losses at the gene ends were 7 bases for V and 1 base for J; bases not matched to a gene: 6. The CDR3 region has the DNA TGTGCCTTCCAGGGGGCGAGTTCCTACGAGCAGTACTTC. Amino acids: CAFQGASSYEQYF. The variable domain in full, completed from reference TRBV30 and TRBJ2-7, reads SQTIHQWPATLVQPVGSPLSLECTVEGTSNPNLYWYRQAAGRGLQLLFYSVGIGQISSEVPQNLSASRPQDRQFILSSKKLLLSDSGFYLCAFQGASSYEQYFGPGTRLTVT.

The chain is built from TRBV5-1 and TRBJ2-5, with a possible D match to TRBD2 (6 bases). This CDR3 is built from 14 residues. V lost 4 bases to trimming and J lost 5 bases, with 15 bases between them. Per germline, CDR1 SGHRS and CDR2 YFSETQ. In DNA form, the CDR3 reads TGCGCCAGCAGCGAGGGAGGCAGCAAGGAGACCCAGTACTTC. Translation gives CASSEGGSKETQYF.

The rearrangement uses TRBV6-2 or TRBV6-3 and TRBJ2-1; 9 positions match TRBD1. Losses at the gene ends were 8 bases for V and 5 bases for J; bases not matched to a gene: 4. CDR1 MNHEY and CDR2 SVGEGT come from the germline V gene. This CDR3 is built from 13 residues. The CDR3 DNA follows: TGTGCCAGCCGGGACAGGGACCACAATGAGCAGTTCTTC. Its translation: CASRDRDHNEQFF.

The table lists this clonotype with a count of one. The chain links TRBV12-3 or TRBV12-4 to TRBJ1-2, with D possibly being TRBD1 (6 bases). The CDR3 loop spans 13 amino acids. V was cut by 8 bases and J by 8 bases, with 18 bases left in between. The CDR3 nucleotides are TGTGCCAGCGGCCTGTCCCCCCAGGGGGGCTACACCTTC. This translates into CASGLSPQGGYTF.

A note on this clonotype: Sequence at one end of the junction differs from germline and may be a read error. The gene calls are TRBV20-1 and TRBJ2-5; D is uncertain. The germline V gene encodes CDR1 DFQATT and CDR2 SNEGSKA (reference sequence). CDR3 size: 13 residues. The CDR3 sequence is CSARDLFQETRYF. CDR3 bases: TGCAGTGCTAGAGATCTCTTTCAGGAGACCCGGTACTTC.

The chain joins TRBV20-1 to TRBJ1-3; possibly TRBD1 for D (6 bases). Trimming pared 0 bases from V and 0 bases from J, leaving 9 bases between. Germline V gene data show CDR1 as DFQATT and CDR2 as SNEGSKA (reference sequence). The CDR3 is 15 amino acids. Written as DNA, the CDR3 is TGCAGTGCTAGAGATGGGGGCCTCTCTGGAAACACCATATATTTT. This translates into CSARDGGLSGNTIYF.

The V and J genes are TRBV7-9 and TRBJ1-1; D perhaps matches TRBD1 (5 bases). CDR1 and CDR2 (germline): SEHNR, FQNEAQ (reference sequence). The CDR3 consists of 14 residues. V was cut by 5 bases and J by 0 bases, with 10 bases left in between. The CDR3 protein is CASSHGTLNTEAFF. CDR3 nucleotide sequence: TGTGCCAGCAGCCATGGGACGCTGAACACTGAAGCTTTCTTT.

DNA of the CDR3: TGCAGTGCTAGAGCCCCGGGGGCTAGCGGGGGGGCCTACAATGAGCAGTTCTTC. Amino acid sequence: CSARAPGASGGAYNEQFF. This sequence joins TRBV20-1 and TRBJ2-1; 12 positions agree with TRBD2. V was pared by 1 base and J by 2 bases, with 9 bases of the junction left unmatched. Germline V gives CDR1 DFQATT, CDR2 SNEGSKA (reference sequence). CDR3 size: 18 residues.

The V call is TRBV28, the J call TRBJ1-2; 7 bases align to TRBD1. Trimming took 5 bases from V and 3 from J; bases not matched to a gene: 9. CDR3 length: 15 amino acids. Germline lookup yields CDR1 MDHEN and CDR2 SYDVKM. In nucleotides, the CDR3 is TGTGCCAGCAGTCCGCTAGCAGGGGGTGACTATGGCTACACCTTC. It specifies CASSPLAGGDYGYTF.

This chain connects TRBV7-3 to TRBJ2-1, with D possibly being TRBD2 (6 bases). V was shortened by 1 base and J by 0 bases, with 13 bases between the two germline ends. Looked up from germline, CDR1 is SGHTA and CDR2 is FQGTGA. There are 17 residues in the CDR3. The chain's CDR3 is CASSLSASASSYNEQFF. The DNA of the CDR3 is TGTGCCAGCAGCTTAAGTGCTAGCGCGAGCTCCTACAATGAGCAGTTCTTC.

The V gene is TRBV18, the J gene TRBJ1-2, with D perhaps TRBD1 (5 bases). The V end lost 2 bases, the J end lost 6 bases, and 16 bases lay between the germline ends. The CDR3 spans 15 residues. Germline V gene lookup returns CDR1 KGHSH and CDR2 LQKENI. DNA for the CDR3: TGTGCCAGCTCACCAATCCGGGACGGAGACGATGGCTACACCTTC. Translating it yields CASSPIRDGDDGYTF.

The chain links TRBV24-1 to TRBJ2-1, with 7 bases lining up with TRBD2. In germline, CDR1 is KGHDR, CDR2 SFDVKD. V gave up 10 bases and J gave up 3 bases; unmatched junction bases: 8. This CDR3 spans 14 amino acids. CDR3: CATRAGTNYNEQFF. The DNA of the CDR3 is TGTGCCACGAGAGCGGGGACGAACTACAATGAGCAGTTCTTC.

This clonotype is a singleton in its sample. The chain recombines TRBV12-3 or TRBV12-4 with TRBJ2-1, with D perhaps being TRBD1 or TRBD2 (5 bases each). The CDR3 is made up of 15 amino acids. V was trimmed by 3 bases and J by 5 bases, leaving 14 bases between them. As DNA, the CDR3 is TGTGCCAGCAGTTTGGGGACGGTCGAGAACAATGAGCAGTTCTTC. It is translated as CASSLGTVENNEQFF.